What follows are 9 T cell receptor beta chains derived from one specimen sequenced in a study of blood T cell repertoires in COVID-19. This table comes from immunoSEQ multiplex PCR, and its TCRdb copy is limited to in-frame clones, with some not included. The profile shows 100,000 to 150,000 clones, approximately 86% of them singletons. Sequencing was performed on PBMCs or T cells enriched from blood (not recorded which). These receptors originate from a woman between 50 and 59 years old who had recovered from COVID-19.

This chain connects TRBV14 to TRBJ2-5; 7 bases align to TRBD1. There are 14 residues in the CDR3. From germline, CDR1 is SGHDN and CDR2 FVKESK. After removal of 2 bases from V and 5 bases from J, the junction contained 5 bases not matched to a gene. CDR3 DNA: TGTGCCAGCAGCCAAAACAGGGGTTTGGAGACCCAGTACTTC. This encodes CASSQNRGLETQYF.

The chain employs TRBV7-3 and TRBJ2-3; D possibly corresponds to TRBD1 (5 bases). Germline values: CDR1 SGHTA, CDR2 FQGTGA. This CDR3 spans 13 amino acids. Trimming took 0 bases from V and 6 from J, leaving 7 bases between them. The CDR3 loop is CASSLTPGDTQYF. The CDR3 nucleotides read TGTGCCAGCAGCTTAACTCCAGGGGATACGCAGTATTTT. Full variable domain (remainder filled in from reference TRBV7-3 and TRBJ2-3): GAGVSQTPSNKVTEKGKYVELRCDPISGHTALYWYRQSLGQGPEFLIYFQGTGAADDSGLPNDRFFAVRPEGSVSTLKIQRTERGDSAVYLCASSLTPGDTQYFGPGTRLTVL.

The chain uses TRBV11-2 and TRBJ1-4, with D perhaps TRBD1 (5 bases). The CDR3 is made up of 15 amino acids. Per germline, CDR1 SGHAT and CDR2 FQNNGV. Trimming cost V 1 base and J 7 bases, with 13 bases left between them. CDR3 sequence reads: CASSLVRQGSEKLFF. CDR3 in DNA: TGTGCCAGCAGCTTAGTTCGTCAGGGAAGTGAAAAACTGTTTTTT.

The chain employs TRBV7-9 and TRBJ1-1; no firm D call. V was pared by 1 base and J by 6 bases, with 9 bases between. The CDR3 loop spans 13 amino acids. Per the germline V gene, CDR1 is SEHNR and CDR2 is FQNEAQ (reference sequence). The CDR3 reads CASSLDSGAEAFF. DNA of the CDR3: TGTGCCAGCAGCTTAGACAGCGGCGCTGAAGCTTTCTTT. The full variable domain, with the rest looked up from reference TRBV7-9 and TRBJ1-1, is DTGVSQNPRHKITKRGQNVTFRCDPISEHNRLYWYRQTLGQGPEFLTYFQNEAQLEKSRLLSDRFSAERPKGSFSTLEIQRTEQGDSAMYLCASSLDSGAEAFFGQGTRLTVV.

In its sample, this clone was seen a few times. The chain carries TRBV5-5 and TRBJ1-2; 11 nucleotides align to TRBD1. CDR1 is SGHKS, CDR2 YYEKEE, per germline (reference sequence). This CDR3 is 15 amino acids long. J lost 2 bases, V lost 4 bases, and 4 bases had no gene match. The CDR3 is CASSPGQGVNYGYTF. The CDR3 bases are TGTGCCAGCAGCCCGGGACAGGGGGTGAACTATGGCTACACCTTC.

The CDR3 region has the DNA TGTGCCAGCAGCTTAGCCGGAGCCTACGAGCAGTACTTC. It yields the protein CASSLAGAYEQYF. V and J are TRBV7-9 and TRBJ2-7, with no clear D. Germline CDR1 is SEHNR and CDR2 is FQNEAQ (reference sequence). This CDR3 contains 13 residues. The ends were cut back, 0 bases at V and 2 bases at J, with 5 bases in the middle.

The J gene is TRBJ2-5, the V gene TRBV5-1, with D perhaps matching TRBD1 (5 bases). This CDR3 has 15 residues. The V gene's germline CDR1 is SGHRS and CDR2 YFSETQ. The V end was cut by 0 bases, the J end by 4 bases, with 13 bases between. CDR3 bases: TGCGCCAGCAGCTTGGGGCAGGGAAGGGGAGAGACCCAGTACTTC. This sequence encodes CASSLGQGRGETQYF. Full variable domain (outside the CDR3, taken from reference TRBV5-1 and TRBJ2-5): KAGVTQTPRYLIKTRGQQVTLSCSPISGHRSVSWYQQTPGQGLQFLFEYFSETQRNKGNFPGRFSGRQFSNSRSEMNVSTLELGDSALYLCASSLGQGRGETQYFGPGTRLLVL.

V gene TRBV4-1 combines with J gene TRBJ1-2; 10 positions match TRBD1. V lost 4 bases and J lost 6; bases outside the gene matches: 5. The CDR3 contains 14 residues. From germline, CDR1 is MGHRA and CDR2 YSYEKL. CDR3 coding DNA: TGCGCCAGCAGCCTCCGGACAGGGGGTCATGGCTACACCTTC. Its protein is CASSLRTGGHGYTF.

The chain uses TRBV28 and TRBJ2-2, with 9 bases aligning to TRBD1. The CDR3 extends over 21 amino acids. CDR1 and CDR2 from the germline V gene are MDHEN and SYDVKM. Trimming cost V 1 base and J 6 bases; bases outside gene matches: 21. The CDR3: CASSLFLRDREASGEPGELFF. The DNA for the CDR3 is TGTGCCAGCAGTTTATTTCTCCGGGACAGGGAAGCGTCTGGGGAGCCCGGGGAGCTGTTTTTT.